Below are 27 T cell receptor beta chains sequenced from a single sample in a study of Ad26.COV2.S vaccination and SARS-CoV-2 variants (dated by TCRdb to the early 2020s). The label giving this sample's treatment or condition can be read as: some 19 received Ad26.COV2.S at low or high dose, single or two shots; roughly five received placebo; per-sample allocation not given. Repertoires of vaccine and placebo recipients were sequenced from samples taken on day 63 after the first injection. The method behind the library was the immunoSEQ multiplex PCR assay. TCRdb stores this immuneACCESS table with in-frame sequences only. Part of the clones is absent; in the studies checked, under half of the shortfall reflects unresolved V genes, and no reason is known for the rest. The sample includes a few hundred thousand clones, with 90% observed a single time. About 4.4% of the sample goes to the ten largest clones.

This sample comprised peripheral blood, obtained in a trial of Ad26.COV2.S vaccine versus placebo. The receptors were sampled from a person between 18 and 65 years old who received the Ad26.COV2.S COVID-19 vaccine or a placebo.

J is TRBJ1-6 and V is TRBV6-5; D is possibly TRBD1 (5 bases). Germline values: CDR1 MNHEY, CDR2 SVGAGI. The length of the CDR3 is 12 residues. V gave up 6 bases and J gave up 6 bases, with 6 bases separating them. In nucleotides, the CDR3 is TGTGCCAGCAGGGGGGGTAATTCACCCCTCCACTTT. This sequence encodes CASRGGNSPLHF.

V gene TRBV6-5 combines with J gene TRBJ2-2; no clear D gene. The germline V gene encodes CDR1 MNHEY and CDR2 SVGAGI. This CDR3 spans 12 amino acids. With 6 bases removed from V and 6 bases from J, the gap between germline ends came to 8 bases. The DNA of the CDR3 is TGTGCCAGCAGAAGGGTTCCCGGGGAGCTGTTTTTT. It specifies CASRRVPGELFF.

The chain employs TRBV28 and TRBJ1-2; maybe TRBD1 (5 bases). Germline loops: CDR1 MDHEN, CDR2 SYDVKM. V was trimmed by 7 bases and J by 5 bases, leaving 11 bases between them. This CDR3 is built from 12 residues. The CDR3 region is CASKRGPYGYTF. In nucleotides, the CDR3 is TGTGCCAGCAAAAGGGGTCCATATGGCTACACCTTC.

The V call is TRBV6-6, the J call TRBJ1-1; the match to TRBD1 covers 7 bases. The CDR3 sequence is 13 residues long. The V segment lost 0 bases and the J segment 8 bases; nucleotides outside the gene matches: 3. Germline loops: CDR1 MNHNY, CDR2 SVGAGI (reference sequence). CDR3: CASSYSDRVEAFF. CDR3 nucleotides: TGTGCCAGCAGTTACTCAGACAGGGTCGAAGCTTTCTTT.

The rearrangement joins TRBV10-3 to TRBJ1-5; D not certain. Germline CDR1 ENHRY, CDR2 SYGVKD. The CDR3 covers 15 residues. Trimming took off 10 bases at V and 4 bases at J, with 20 bases between the two ends. The CDR3 bases are TGTGCCACCGTAGACCCAGGAGGACCGAATCAGCCCCAGCATTTT. Amino acids: CATVDPGGPNQPQHF.

The chain couples TRBV24-1 to TRBJ2-5; TRBD1 is a possible D gene (6 bases). The CDR3 is made up of 16 amino acids. Per germline, CDR1 KGHDR and CDR2 SFDVKD. The V and J ends lost 0 bases and 5 bases respectively, with 15 bases between them. This CDR3 is CATSDLRPGVIETQYF. The DNA of the CDR3 is TGTGCCACCAGTGATTTGCGGCCAGGGGTCATCGAGACCCAGTACTTC.

The chain has TRBV6-4 and TRBJ1-2; D might be TRBD1 (5 bases). This CDR3 contains 13 residues. From germline, CDR1 is MRHNA and CDR2 SNTAGT. The V gene lost 3 bases and the J gene lost 6 bases, with 11 bases spanning the gap. The CDR3 DNA follows: TGTGCCAGCAGTGATTCAGGGATCGATGGCTACACCTTC. This translates into CASSDSGIDGYTF.

This rearrangement joins TRBV6-1 to TRBJ1-2; D is perhaps TRBD1 (6 bases). The CDR3 covers 14 residues. CDR1 is MNHNS, CDR2 SASEGT, per germline. The ends were cut back, 3 bases at V and 4 bases at J, with 12 bases in the middle. The CDR3 nucleotides read TGTGCCAGCAGTGAGGGGGGGCAAGGCTATGGCTACACCTTC. Protein: CASSEGGQGYGYTF.

This clone showed up just once. V and J are TRBV19 and TRBJ2-1; D is possibly TRBD1 (6 bases). The V gene lost 4 bases and the J gene lost 4 bases, with 11 bases spanning the gap. The CDR3 sequence is 14 residues long. Germline assignment: CDR1 LNHDA and CDR2 SQIVND (reference sequence). CDR3 loop: CASSTGRGYNEQFF. CDR3 DNA: TGTGCCAGTAGTACTGGCAGGGGTTACAATGAGCAGTTCTTC.

The count of this clone is one. This chain connects TRBV5-8 to TRBJ2-7, with 12 positions matching TRBD1. In germline, CDR1 is SGHTS, CDR2 YDEGEE. This CDR3 region has 15 residues. J gave up 7 bases and V 3 bases, and 8 bases lay outside the gene matches. The CDR3 is CASSSRDRGPGEQYF. The CDR3 bases are TGTGCCAGCAGCTCTAGGGACAGGGGGCCAGGGGAGCAGTACTTC.

The V and J genes are TRBV14 and TRBJ2-1; 7 positions match TRBD1. Germline assignment: CDR1 SGHDN and CDR2 FVKESK. CDR3 length equals 16 residues. Trimming at V came to 0 bases and at J to 2 bases, leaving 4 bases not matched to a gene. The CDR3 loop is CASSQDPGQPYNEQFF. The CDR3 region has the DNA TGTGCCAGCAGCCAAGATCCGGGACAGCCCTACAATGAGCAGTTCTTC.

This chain links TRBV9 with TRBJ2-5, with a tentative D call TRBD2 (5 bases). V was shortened by 1 base and J by 2 bases, with 12 bases between the two germline ends. The CDR3 totals 15 residues. Germline CDR1 SGDLS, CDR2 YYNGEE. The CDR3 loop is CASSVRAEVQETQYF. The CDR3 bases are TGTGCCAGCAGCGTACGAGCGGAAGTTCAAGAGACCCAGTACTTC.

As for this clone: Other DNA sequences within the sample encode an identical CDR3. The chain combines TRBV5-1 with TRBJ2-6, with TRBD1 matching over 10 bases. Germline CDR1 is SGHRS and CDR2 is YFSETQ. The junction had 4 bases not matched to a gene; V was cut back by 4 bases and J by 0 bases. The CDR3 is 17 amino acids. CDR3 residues: CASSPGQGSSGANVLTF. In DNA form, the CDR3 reads TGCGCCAGCAGCCCGGGACAGGGGAGCTCTGGGGCCAACGTCCTGACTTTC.

The chain couples TRBV6-4 to TRBJ1-2, with D unclear. CDR3 size: 13 residues. Trimming removed 6 bases from V and 4 bases from J, with 12 bases in between. CDR1 and CDR2 from the germline V gene are MRHNA and SNTAGT. CDR3 in DNA: TGTGCCAGCAGCCTCGGCCCGGGCTATGGCTACACCTTC. Amino acid sequence: CASSLGPGYGYTF.

The V call is TRBV10-3, the J call TRBJ1-1; 8 positions match TRBD1. Trimming removed 6 bases from V and 1 base from J; junction bases left unmatched: 4. This CDR3 is built from 14 residues. The germline V gene has CDR1 ENHRY and CDR2 SYGVKD. CDR3 amino acids: CAISGQGTNTEAFF. CDR3 nucleotide sequence: TGTGCCATCAGCGGACAGGGAACGAACACTGAAGCTTTCTTT.

The rearrangement joins TRBV11-1 to TRBJ2-7, with a possible D match to TRBD1 (6 bases). Germline V gives CDR1 SGHAT, CDR2 FQDESV (reference sequence). This CDR3 is built from 16 residues. V lost 2 bases, J lost 7 bases, and 21 bases lay in between. For the CDR3, the DNA is TGTGCCAGCAGCTTAACCCAGGGCGTCCCAACAGGGGAGCAGTACTTC. Its translation is CASSLTQGVPTGEQYF.

This sequence joins TRBV5-1 and TRBJ1-5, with D perhaps TRBD1 (5 bases). Per the germline V gene, CDR1 is SGHRS and CDR2 is YFSETQ. V was shortened by 0 bases and J by 9 bases, with 13 bases between the two germline ends. The CDR3 loop spans 14 amino acids. In nucleotides, the CDR3 is TGCGCCAGCAGCTTGGGGGACGTCGCCGGGCCCCAGCATTTT. The encoded protein is CASSLGDVAGPQHF.

This chain uses TRBV28 with TRBJ2-7; D is possibly TRBD1 or TRBD2 (5 bases each). Trimming took off 7 bases at V and 6 bases at J, with 16 bases between the two ends. Germline CDR1 reads MDHEN; CDR2 reads SYDVKM. The CDR3 loop spans 13 amino acids. The CDR3 protein is CASNTLGVREQYF. CDR3 coding DNA: TGTGCCAGCAACACACTAGGGGTGCGCGAGCAGTACTTC.

The chain joins TRBV28 to TRBJ2-7; D is undetermined. The CDR3 is made up of 15 amino acids. Trimming stripped 7 bases from V and 0 bases from J, with 16 bases between. Germline assignment: CDR1 MDHEN and CDR2 SYDVKM. The CDR3 spells CASTPLFNISYEQYF. CDR3 nucleotide sequence: TGTGCCAGCACTCCCCTCTTTAATATCTCCTACGAGCAGTACTTC.

The chain employs TRBV18 and TRBJ2-7; 13 nucleotides align to TRBD2. J gave up 0 bases and V 5 bases, and 7 bases lay outside the gene matches. This CDR3 comprises 17 residues. Germline lookup yields CDR1 KGHSH and CDR2 LQKENI. Written as DNA, the CDR3 is TGTGCCAGCTCATCCGGACTAGCGGGAGTGGCCTCCTACGAGCAGTACTTC. It yields the protein CASSSGLAGVASYEQYF.

CDR3 sequence reads: CASSGDRFQPQHF. The CDR3 nucleotides are TGTGCCAGCAGTGGCGACAGGTTTCAGCCCCAGCATTTT. V gene TRBV28 combines with J gene TRBJ1-5; possibly TRBD1 for D (6 bases). Trimming removed 5 bases at V and 6 bases at J, with 11 bases between. This CDR3 is built from 13 residues. Germline CDR1 MDHEN, CDR2 SYDVKM.

V usage is TRBV10-3 and J usage is TRBJ2-5, with TRBD1 as a possible D gene (7 bases). This CDR3 is built from 12 residues. Germline V gene sequence: CDR1 ENHRY, CDR2 SYGVKD. Between the trimmed V and J ends, which lost 10 bases and 3 bases, there was a span of 12 bases. The CDR3 protein is CATRGVEETQYF. In DNA, the CDR3 is TGTGCCACCAGGGGGGTAGAAGAGACCCAGTACTTC.

The chain links TRBV4-3 to TRBJ2-1, with TRBD2 matching 7 bases. This CDR3 is built from 16 residues. CDR1 is LGHNA and CDR2 is YSLEER in the germline V gene. V was pared by 0 bases and J by 4 bases, with 6 bases of the junction left unmatched. The CDR3 here is CASSQETGRSYNEQFF. Here the CDR3 DNA reads TGCGCCAGCAGCCAAGAGACCGGGAGGTCTTACAATGAGCAGTTCTTC.

This clone was observed a single time. The gene calls are TRBV19 and TRBJ1-4; 7 bases are a match to TRBD1. There are 16 residues in the CDR3. V lost 3 bases, J lost 6 bases, and 10 bases stayed unmatched. The germline CDR1 and CDR2 sequences are LNHDA and SQIVND (reference sequence). The CDR3 DNA is TGTGCCAGTAGTATGAAAATTGAACAGGGGTATGAAAAACTGTTTTTT. This sequence encodes CASSMKIEQGYEKLFF.

The J gene is TRBJ1-5, the V gene TRBV7-8; tentative D call: TRBD1 (5 bases). The germline V gene has CDR1 SGHVS and CDR2 FQNEAQ. The CDR3 loop spans 13 amino acids. V was pared by 2 bases and J by 7 bases, with 9 bases between. In nucleotides, the CDR3 is TGTGCCAGCAGCTTATGGGGGAACCAGCCCCAGCATTTT. It specifies CASSLWGNQPQHF.

The V call is TRBV28, the J call TRBJ2-7; 9 nucleotides line up with TRBD1. Germline CDR1 MDHEN, CDR2 SYDVKM. The V and J ends lost 7 bases and 4 bases, in that order; junction bases with no gene match: 8. This CDR3 has 14 residues. CDR3 bases: TGTGCCAGCATCAAACAGGGGGCGCAGTACGAGCAGTACTTC. Protein: CASIKQGAQYEQYF.

This chain connects TRBV19 to TRBJ2-1; D not certain. The V end lost 4 bases, the J end lost 9 bases, and 19 bases lay between the germline ends. The CDR3 totals 15 residues. In germline, CDR1 is LNHDA, CDR2 SQIVND (reference sequence). The CDR3 reads CASSKPTLLTGEQFF. DNA for the CDR3: TGTGCCAGTAGTAAGCCCACCCTCCTAACCGGTGAGCAGTTCTTC. Supplemented by reference TRBV19 and TRBJ2-1, the full variable domain reads DGGITQSPKYLFRKEGQNVTLSCEQNLNHDAMYWYRQDPGQGLRLIYYSQIVNDFQKGDIAEGYSVSREKKESFPLTVTSAQKNPTAFYLCASSKPTLLTGEQFFGPGTRLTVL.